This entry describes one T cell receptor (beta chain). As originally analysed: Quantification of nucleated cells was approximated via reference gene primer amplification. Only in-frame clones appear in the TCRdb table, and some are missing; sequencing was by immunoSEQ multiplex PCR. V and J calls and clone size are copied from that table; D and trimming were computed from the DNA. Found here are around 250,000 clones, 80% to 85% of them singletons; the top ten hold less than 2%. This specimen comes from a study of blood T cell repertoires in COVID-19. Across the study: PBMCs, B-cell-depleted T cells, or T cells were the source of the cDNA or gDNA that made up the material.

Trimming took 3 bases from V and 2 from J, leaving 8 bases between them. The CDR3 spans 13 residues. Germline CDR1 MNHNS, CDR2 SASEGT. The rearrangement joins TRBV6-1 to TRBJ2-7; tentative D call: TRBD2 (5 bases). This receptor was taken from a middle-aged woman who had recovered from COVID-19. Material: peripheral blood. The CDR3 sequence is CASSDRRAYEQYF. The DNA for the CDR3 is TGTGCCAGCAGTGACAGGCGGGCCTACGAGCAGTACTTC.